Listed below are T cell receptor beta chains from one sample, sequenced in a study of cytomegalovirus exposure and HLA in healthy donors. The table came from immunoSEQ multiplex PCR; TCRdb's copy has only in-frame clones and leaves some out. This sample has approximately 200,000 clones, with about 69% found just once. Sequenced sample: PBMCs. The source is a young man in good health and CMV-seropositive. Each CDR3 is given with its conserved first and last residue. D genes are given only for firm matches. Rows may omit the clone size; those that give it use once, few, many or a size class.

CDR3 protein: CASYATGGLGGYTF
CDR3 DNA: TGTGCTAGTTATGCGACAGGGGGCTTGGGTGGCTACACCTTC
V gene: TRBV12-5
D gene: TRBD1
J gene: TRBJ1-2
clone size: .

CDR3 protein: CASDLGDRSSYEQYF
CDR3 DNA: TGTGCTAGTGACCTAGGGGACAGAAGCTCCTACGAGCAGTACTTC
V gene: TRBV12-5
D gene: TRBD1
J gene: TRBJ2-7
clone size: .

CDR3 protein: CASRGGNQETQYF
CDR3 DNA: TGCGCCAGCAGAGGGGGTAACCAAGAGACCCAGTACTTC
V gene: TRBV5-1
D gene: .
J gene: TRBJ2-5
clone size: .

CDR3 protein: CAISETAGEPEAFF
CDR3 DNA: TGTGCCATCAGTGAGACGGCAGGGGAACCTGAAGCTTTCTTT
V gene: TRBV10-3
D gene: .
J gene: TRBJ1-1
clone size: .

CDR3 protein: CAWLRNAGHEQYF
CDR3 DNA: TGTGCCTGGCTTAGGAATGCGGGGCACGAGCAGTACTTC
V gene: TRBV30
D gene: .
J gene: TRBJ2-7
clone size: .

CDR3 protein: CASRSTPTAPHEQYF
CDR3 DNA: TGTGCCAGCAGGTCAACCCCAACTGCTCCCCACGAGCAGTACTTC
V gene: TRBV27
D gene: .
J gene: TRBJ2-7
clone size: .

CDR3 protein: CASSYFAGTSYEQYF
CDR3 DNA: TGTGCCAGCAGTTACTTTGCGGGGACCTCCTACGAGCAGTACTTC
V gene: TRBV6-5
D gene: .
J gene: TRBJ2-7
clone size: once

CDR3 protein: CASSGTRQGLSGYTF
CDR3 DNA: TGTGCCAGCAGCGGAACCCGACAGGGATTGAGTGGCTACACCTTC
V gene: TRBV5-6
D gene: TRBD1
J gene: TRBJ1-2
clone size: .

CDR3 protein: CASSLWSGQGWNTIYF
CDR3 DNA: TGTGCCAGCAGTTTATGGTCAGGACAGGGGTGGAACACCATATATTTT
V gene: TRBV28
D gene: TRBD1
J gene: TRBJ1-3
clone size: .

CDR3 protein: CATSRAVGANTEAFF
CDR3 DNA: TGTGCCACCAGCAGAGCCGTGGGGGCGAACACTGAAGCTTTCTTT
V gene: TRBV15
D gene: .
J gene: TRBJ1-1
clone size: .

CDR3 protein: CSVVLGQVNNEQYF
CDR3 DNA: TGCAGCGTTGTACTCGGACAGGTCAACAACGAGCAGTACTTC
V gene: TRBV29-1
D gene: TRBD1
J gene: TRBJ2-7
clone size: .

CDR3 protein: CASSPWDRGTDTQYF
CDR3 DNA: TGCGCCAGCAGCCCCTGGGACAGAGGCACAGATACGCAGTATTTT
V gene: TRBV4-1
D gene: TRBD1
J gene: TRBJ2-3
clone size: .

CDR3 protein: CASSLDTGRTDTQYF
CDR3 DNA: TGTGCCAGCAGCTTAGATACAGGTCGCACAGATACGCAGTATTTT
V gene: TRBV7-8
D gene: .
J gene: TRBJ2-3
clone size: .

CDR3 protein: CASSLVVNNQPQHF
CDR3 DNA: TGTGCCAGCAGCTTGGTTGTCAACAATCAGCCCCAGCATTTT
V gene: TRBV5-5
D gene: .
J gene: TRBJ1-5
clone size: .

CDR3 protein: CASSGQGYATEAFF
CDR3 DNA: TGTGCCAGCAGTGGACAGGGTTATGCCACTGAAGCTTTCTTT
V gene: TRBV2
D gene: TRBD1
J gene: TRBJ1-1
clone size: once

CDR3 protein: CASSGGGSEQPQHF
CDR3 DNA: TGTGCCAGTAGTGGTGGGGGGTCCGAGCAGCCCCAGCATTTT
V gene: TRBV19
D gene: .
J gene: TRBJ1-5
clone size: .

CDR3 protein: CASGHGTSGNNEQFF
CDR3 DNA: TGTGCTAGTGGTCACGGGACTAGCGGTAACAATGAGCAGTTCTTC
V gene: TRBV12-5
D gene: TRBD2
J gene: TRBJ2-1
clone size: .

CDR3 protein: CAISEGTGKHEQYF
CDR3 DNA: TGTGCCATCAGTGAAGGGACAGGGAAACACGAGCAGTACTTC
V gene: TRBV10-3
D gene: TRBD1
J gene: TRBJ2-7
clone size: .

CDR3 protein: CASSDRQGGNIQYF
CDR3 DNA: TGTGCCAGCAGTGATAGACAAGGGGGAAACATTCAGTACTTC
V gene: TRBV6-1
D gene: .
J gene: TRBJ2-4
clone size: .

CDR3 protein: CASSSYLYQETQYF
CDR3 DNA: TGTGCCAGCAGCTCCTACTTATACCAAGAGACCCAGTACTTC
V gene: TRBV7-6
D gene: .
J gene: TRBJ2-5
clone size: .

CDR3 protein: CASSSPGHSGEQYF
CDR3 DNA: TGTGCCAGCAGCTCCCCAGGACATTCCGGCGAGCAGTACTTC
V gene: TRBV5-4
D gene: .
J gene: TRBJ2-7
clone size: .

CDR3 protein: CASSYLGTGTYEQYF
CDR3 DNA: TGTGCCAGCAGTTATCTCGGGACAGGGACATACGAGCAGTACTTC
V gene: TRBV27
D gene: TRBD1
J gene: TRBJ2-7
clone size: .